A selection of T cell receptor beta chains follows, all from one sample in a study of blood T cell repertoires in COVID-19. Using immunoSEQ multiplex PCR, the repertoire was profiled, and TCRdb retains in-frame clones only, with some absent. The sample has approximately 190,000 clones; approximately 80% are singletons. Sequences were obtained from peripheral blood. These receptors originate from a human donor in a cohort sampled during active COVID-19. CDR3s leave out the opening cysteine and the closing phenylalanine or tryptophan. Fields, in order: clone size, V gene, CDR3 protein. Clone size is shown for a subset of rows, as once, few, many or a class of expanded clone.

.,TRBV27,ASSFLGQGETQY
few,TRBV18,ASSDLSGFSTDTQY
.,TRBV18,ASSQERGSNTGELF
.,TRBV23-1,ASTNVQGQNTEAF
.,TRBV4-1,ASSQEIAGGRFNEQF
.,TRBV20-1,SASPWGGYNEQF
.,TRBV29-1,SVGFGVPNTGELF
.,TRBV24-1,ATSDFEAGRYEQF
.,TRBV6-5,ASSYSGGDRQPQH
.,TRBV11-2,ASSPRDRGGPPQH
.,TRBV21-1,ASSKIRGQVGGSVQETQY
few,TRBV9,ASSVASGTHGELF
.,TRBV3-1/TRBV3-2,ASSPPGGQAAF
.,TRBV30,AWAGLSGNTIY
.,TRBV19,ASSIGPNEKLF
.,TRBV2,ATSGLGGMTYEQY
once,TRBV7-8,ASSPYSVTGNQPQH
.,TRBV6-5,ASSPDGYYGYT
few,TRBV5-1,ASSLDGGRTDTQY
.,TRBV9,ASSLRGQGYIQY
.,TRBV4-2,ASSQARRGPTGELF
.,TRBV28,ASRLAGDYEQY
.,TRBV20-1,SAIERNTEAF
once,TRBV6-5,ASSLADTQY
.,TRBV7-9,ASSSSRGQPQH
.,TRBV3-1/TRBV3-2,ASSLGGGGWAF
.,TRBV6-2/TRBV6-3,ASSYRQAGELF
.,TRBV7-2,ASSLRRPQGYEQY
.,TRBV30,AWSMTGTGELF
few,TRBV24-1,ATSDPPEGPQH
.,TRBV6-2/TRBV6-3,ASSNGGQGAPGELF
once,TRBV19,ATRDRGTGDTQY
.,TRBV7-8,ASSPYAGAPGTEAF
once,TRBV10-3,AITQGANTGELF
few,TRBV7-9,ASSLGLPPETQY
.,TRBV7-9,ASSSRLAGYTGELF
few,TRBV14,ASSLRTATSPLH
.,TRBV7-2,ASSQTRGTSGEAF
few,TRBV6-5,ASSEGLSYNSPLH
few,TRBV30,AWANRDTKNIQY
many,TRBV3-1/TRBV3-2,ASSSSSGGSTDTQY
.,TRBV7-9,ASSLWSTGGPYNEQF
few,TRBV18,ASSPATGREQY
.,TRBV24-1,ATSDFEVGHYH
.,TRBV6-5,ASRAPVSGNTIY
.,TRBV7-2,ASSLAGVLETQY
.,TRBV15,ATRYTSEQY
.,TRBV7-3,ASSLKAGFGELF
once,TRBV10-3,AIGLLAGDGNEQF